Following are 6 T cell receptor beta chains from one sample sequenced in a study of blood T cell repertoires in COVID-19. TCRdb's table, derived via immunoSEQ multiplex PCR, lists solely in-frame clones and lacks some. Of roughly 100,000 clones listed, about 89% are singletons. The sequenced sample consisted of peripheral blood. The origin of the receptors is a human donor in a cohort sampled during active COVID-19.

The chain employs TRBV11-1 and TRBJ1-2; D possibly corresponds to TRBD1 (6 bases). Trimming cost V 4 bases and J 8 bases, with 23 bases left between them. Per germline, CDR1 SGHAT and CDR2 FQDESV (reference sequence). The CDR3 consists of 16 residues. The CDR3 reads CASSSWGDRRTFGYTF. The DNA of the CDR3 is TGTGCCAGCAGCTCATGGGGAGACAGGCGTACCTTCGGCTACACCTTC.

J is TRBJ1-1 and V is TRBV11-3; D may be TRBD1 (5 bases). This CDR3 contains 16 residues. Looked up from germline, CDR1 is SGHNT and CDR2 is YENEEA. V was cut by 5 bases and J by 0 bases, with 16 bases left in between. CDR3 amino acids: CASSTRAGGMNTEAFF. The CDR3 region has the DNA TGTGCCAGCAGCACTCGGGCCGGGGGAATGAACACTGAAGCTTTCTTT. Full variable domain (missing parts from reference TRBV11-3 and TRBJ1-1): EAGVVQSPRYKIIEKKQPVAFWCNPISGHNTLYWYLQNLGQGPELLIRYENEEAVDDSQLPKDRFSAERLKGVDSTLKIQPAELGDSAVYLCASSTRAGGMNTEAFFGQGTRLTVV.

The chain links TRBV15 to TRBJ2-7; maybe TRBD2 (6 bases). The germline V and J ends were trimmed by 3 bases and 6 bases, with 12 bases remaining between them. CDR3 length: 13 residues. Germline V CDR1 and CDR2: LNHNV, YYDKDF (reference sequence). The CDR3 nucleotides are TGTGCCACCAGCAGGAATGTGGGGGGCGAGCAGTACTTC. It is translated as CATSRNVGGEQYF.

This clone was picked up a small number of times. The J gene is TRBJ2-1, the V gene TRBV7-3; D is perhaps TRBD2 (6 bases). From germline, CDR1 is SGHTA and CDR2 FQGTGA. The V end lost 3 bases, the J end lost 4 bases, and 13 bases lay between the germline ends. This CDR3 region has 15 residues. In nucleotides, the CDR3 is TGTGCCAGCAGCTTGAGCGGGCTAGGTTACAATGAGCAGTTCTTC. Amino acid sequence: CASSLSGLGYNEQFF. The full variable domain, rest sourced from reference TRBV7-3 and TRBJ2-1, is GAGVSQTPSNKVTEKGKYVELRCDPISGHTALYWYRQSLGQGPEFLIYFQGTGAADDSGLPNDRFFAVRPEGSVSTLKIQRTERGDSAVYLCASSLSGLGYNEQFFGPGTRLTVL.

The chain joins TRBV7-8 to TRBJ1-2; D gene ambiguous. CDR3 size: 17 residues. V lost 0 bases and J 4 bases, leaving 18 bases between the germline ends. Germline values: CDR1 SGHVS, CDR2 FQNEAQ. CDR3 DNA: TGTGCCAGCAGCTTAGCCATGGACCGGATGGCGGGCTATGGCTACACCTTC. Its translation: CASSLAMDRMAGYGYTF.

The gene calls are TRBV25-1 and TRBJ2-7; 11 bases are shared with TRBD2. Per the germline V gene, CDR1 is MGHDK and CDR2 is SYGVNS. The CDR3 covers 16 residues. Trimming removed 4 bases from V and 3 bases from J; junction bases left unmatched: 8. The DNA for the CDR3 is TGTGCCAGCAGTGGGACGGGACTAGCGGACGGCTACGAGCAGTACTTC. The encoded protein is CASSGTGLADGYEQYF.